This passage covers 9 T cell receptor beta chains from one sample sequenced in a study of cytotoxic CD8 clonotypes in ibrutinib-treated CLL. The repertoire was sequenced with immunoSEQ multiplex PCR; TCRdb's copy has only in-frame clones and lacks some. The profile shows 45,000 or so clones, about 50% of them singletons. This specimen was PBMCs, taken after 24 months of ibrutinib treatment. These receptors all stem from a human donor with chronic lymphocytic leukemia.

In its sample, this clone was seen a few times. The V call is TRBV6-5, the J call TRBJ1-2; D possibly corresponds to TRBD1 (6 bases). From germline, CDR1 is MNHEY and CDR2 SVGAGI. V was trimmed by 4 bases and J by 4 bases, leaving 10 bases between them. This CDR3 has 13 residues. In DNA, the CDR3 is TGTGCCAGCAGTTTCGACAGGATCTATGGCTACACCTTC. It encodes CASSFDRIYGYTF.

The chain has TRBV7-2 and TRBJ2-5, with D tentatively TRBD2 (5 bases). The germline V and J ends were trimmed by 5 bases and 7 bases, with 11 bases remaining between them. This CDR3 region has 12 residues. CDR1 is SGHTA and CDR2 is FQGNSA in the germline V gene. CDR3 region: CASSGGLRTQYF. CDR3 in DNA: TGTGCCAGCAGCGGTGGACTGAGGACCCAGTACTTC. The full variable domain, rest sourced from reference TRBV7-2 and TRBJ2-5, is GAGVSQSPSNKVTEKGKDVELRCDPISGHTALYWYRQSLGQGLEFLIYFQGNSAPDKSGLPSDRFSAERTGGSVSTLTIQRTQQEDSAVYLCASSGGLRTQYFGPGTRLLVL.

The chain recombines TRBV18 with TRBJ2-1; a possible D gene is TRBD2 (5 bases). V lost 2 bases and J 3 bases, leaving 8 bases between the germline ends. This CDR3 has 14 amino acids. The germline V gene has CDR1 KGHSH and CDR2 LQKENI. The CDR3 DNA is TGTGCCAGCTCACCAAGAGGGCTCTACAATGAGCAGTTCTTC. It is translated as CASSPRGLYNEQFF.

J is TRBJ2-5 and V is TRBV2; 9 bases agree with TRBD2. This CDR3 is 14 amino acids long. The germline V gene encodes CDR1 SNHLY and CDR2 FYNNEI. J lost 7 bases, V lost 2 bases, and 5 bases had no gene match. CDR3 nucleotides: TGTGCCAGCAGTGAACGGCGGGAGGGGGGGACCCAGTACTTC. Protein product: CASSERREGGTQYF. Using reference TRBV2 and TRBJ2-5 for the parts outside the CDR3, the full variable domain is EPEVTQTPSHQVTQMGQEVILRCVPISNHLYFYWYRQILGQKVEFLVSFYNNEISEKSEIFDDQFSVERPDGSNFTLKIRSTKLEDSAMYFCASSERREGGTQYFGPGTRLLVL.

The chain employs TRBV5-1 and TRBJ1-2, with D hard to call. This CDR3 spans 12 amino acids. Trimming cost V 0 bases and J 7 bases, with 7 bases left between them. Germline CDR1 reads SGHRS; CDR2 reads YFSETQ. CDR3 sequence (DNA): TGCGCCAGCAGCTTGGATGTTCGTGGCTACACCTTC. Translating gives CASSLDVRGYTF.

The chain uses TRBV14 and TRBJ1-4; D uncertain. Trimming stripped 2 bases from V and 7 bases from J, with 11 bases between. The CDR3 is 14 residues long. Germline V gives CDR1 SGHDN, CDR2 FVKESK. The CDR3 is CASSQLGLGEKLFF. DNA for the CDR3: TGTGCCAGCAGCCAATTAGGACTAGGTGAAAAACTGTTTTTT. Full variable domain (outside the CDR3, taken from reference TRBV14 and TRBJ1-4): EAGVTQFPSHSVIEKGQTVTLRCDPISGHDNLYWYRRVMGKEIKFLLHFVKESKQDESGMPNNRFLAERTGGTYSTLKVQPAELEDSGVYFCASSQLGLGEKLFFGSGTQLSVL.

This chain links TRBV27 with TRBJ1-6; D not certain. CDR3 length equals 12 residues. Trimming left V 3 bases short and J 9 bases short, with 6 bases between. Germline values: CDR1 MNHEY, CDR2 SMNVEV (reference sequence). CDR3 region: CASSFLRSPLHF. The DNA for the CDR3 is TGTGCCAGCAGTTTTCTGCGTTCACCCCTCCACTTT.

The chain joins TRBV2 to TRBJ1-1; D might be TRBD1 (6 bases). The CDR3 has 15 amino acids. The germline V gene has CDR1 SNHLY and CDR2 FYNNEI. Trimming removed 4 bases at V and 0 bases at J, with 12 bases between. The CDR3 DNA follows: TGTGCCAGCAGTGGATGGACAGCCATGAACACTGAAGCTTTCTTT. It yields the protein CASSGWTAMNTEAFF.

The chain carries TRBV2 and TRBJ2-3; D remains unclear. There are 13 residues in the CDR3. Deletions cut 6 bases from V and 1 base from J, with 8 bases between. Germline-derived CDR1 and CDR2 are SNHLY and FYNNEI. The CDR3 nucleotides read TGTGCCAGCAGCGCCGGAGGCACAGATACGCAGTATTTT. Its protein product is CASSAGGTDTQYF.